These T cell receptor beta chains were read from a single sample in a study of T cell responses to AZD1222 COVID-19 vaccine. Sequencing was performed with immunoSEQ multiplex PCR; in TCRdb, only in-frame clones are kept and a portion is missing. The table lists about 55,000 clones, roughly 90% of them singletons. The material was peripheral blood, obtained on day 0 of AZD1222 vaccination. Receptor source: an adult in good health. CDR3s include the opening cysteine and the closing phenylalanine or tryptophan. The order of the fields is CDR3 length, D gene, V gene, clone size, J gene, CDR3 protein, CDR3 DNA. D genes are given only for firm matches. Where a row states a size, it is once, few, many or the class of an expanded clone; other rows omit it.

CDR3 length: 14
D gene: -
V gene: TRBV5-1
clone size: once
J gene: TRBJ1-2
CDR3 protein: CASSQDSPNYGYTF
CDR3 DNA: TGCGCCAGCAGCCAGGACAGCCCTAACTATGGCTACACCTTC

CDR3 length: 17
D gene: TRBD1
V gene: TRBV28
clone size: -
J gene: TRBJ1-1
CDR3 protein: CASSPLRGKGANAEAFF
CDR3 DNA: TGTGCCAGCAGTCCCCTCCGGGGGAAGGGGGCCAACGCTGAAGCTTTCTTT

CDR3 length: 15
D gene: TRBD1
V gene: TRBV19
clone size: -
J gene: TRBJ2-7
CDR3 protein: CASRTGDRGYGEQYF
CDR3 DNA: TGTGCCAGTAGGACAGGGGACAGGGGATACGGCGAGCAGTACTTC

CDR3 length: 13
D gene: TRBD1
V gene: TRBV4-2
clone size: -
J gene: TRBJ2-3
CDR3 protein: CASSADRGDTQYF
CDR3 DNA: TGTGCCAGCAGCGCCGACAGGGGGGATACGCAGTATTTT

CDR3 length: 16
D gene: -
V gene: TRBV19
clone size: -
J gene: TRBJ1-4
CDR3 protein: CASRLQSQATNEKLFF
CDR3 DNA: TGTGCCAGTAGGTTGCAGAGCCAGGCAACTAATGAAAAACTGTTTTTT

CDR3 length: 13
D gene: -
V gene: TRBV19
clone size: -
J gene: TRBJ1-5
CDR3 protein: CASSLGMYQPQHF
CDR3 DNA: TGTGCCAGTAGTTTGGGAATGTATCAGCCCCAGCATTTT

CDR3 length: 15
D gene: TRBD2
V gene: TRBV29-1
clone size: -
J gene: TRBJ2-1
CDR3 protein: CSLRVTSGRAGEQFF
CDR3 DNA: TGCAGCTTAAGAGTCACTAGCGGGAGGGCCGGTGAGCAGTTCTTC

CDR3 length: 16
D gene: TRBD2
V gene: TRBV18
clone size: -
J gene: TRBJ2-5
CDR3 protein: CASSPAGTSGKETQYF
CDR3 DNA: TGTGCCAGCTCACCGGCCGGGACTAGCGGAAAAGAGACCCAGTACTTC

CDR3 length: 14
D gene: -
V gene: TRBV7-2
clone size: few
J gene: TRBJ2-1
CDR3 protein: CASSLRRGYNEQFF
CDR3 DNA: TGTGCCAGCAGCTTAAGGCGGGGCTACAATGAGCAGTTCTTC

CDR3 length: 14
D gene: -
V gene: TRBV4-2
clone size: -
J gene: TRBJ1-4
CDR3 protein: CASSPTGTNEKLFF
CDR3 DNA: TGTGCCAGCAGCCCCACAGGGACTAATGAAAAACTGTTTTTT

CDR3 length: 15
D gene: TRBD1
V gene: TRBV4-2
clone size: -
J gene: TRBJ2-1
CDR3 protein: CASSPGTGGDNEQFF
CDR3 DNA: TGTGCCAGCAGTCCGGGGACAGGGGGAGATAATGAGCAGTTCTTC

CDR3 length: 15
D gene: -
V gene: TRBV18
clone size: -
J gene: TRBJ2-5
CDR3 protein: CASSPIASLQETQYF
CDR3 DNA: TGTGCCAGCTCACCTATTGCGAGTCTACAAGAGACCCAGTACTTC

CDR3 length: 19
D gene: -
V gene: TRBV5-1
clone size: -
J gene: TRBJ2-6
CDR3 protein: CASSWSSGLRSSGANVLTF
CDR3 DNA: TGCGCCAGCAGCTGGTCCTCAGGGTTACGAAGTTCCGGGGCCAACGTCCTGACTTTC

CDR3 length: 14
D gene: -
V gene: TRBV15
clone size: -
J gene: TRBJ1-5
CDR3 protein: CATSRDGRNQPQHF
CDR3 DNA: TGTGCCACCAGCAGAGACGGACGCAATCAGCCCCAGCATTTT

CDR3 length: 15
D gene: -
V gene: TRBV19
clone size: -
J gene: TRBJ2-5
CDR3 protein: CASSQLPGVQETQYF
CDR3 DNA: TGTGCCAGTAGTCAACTACCGGGGGTCCAAGAGACCCAGTACTTC

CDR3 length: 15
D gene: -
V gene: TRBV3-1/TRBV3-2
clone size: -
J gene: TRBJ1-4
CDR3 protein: CASSHRQARNEKLFF
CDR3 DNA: TGTGCCAGCAGCCACAGACAGGCCCGAAATGAAAAACTGTTTTTT

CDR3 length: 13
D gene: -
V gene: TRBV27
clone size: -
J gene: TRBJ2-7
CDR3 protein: CASGGPVRGEQYF
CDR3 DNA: TGTGCCAGCGGGGGCCCCGTTAGAGGCGAGCAGTACTTC

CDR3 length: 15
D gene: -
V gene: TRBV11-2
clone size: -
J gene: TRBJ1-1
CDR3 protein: CASSSSVGLPPEAFF
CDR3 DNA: TGTGCCAGCAGCTCCTCCGTCGGTTTACCTCCTGAAGCTTTCTTT

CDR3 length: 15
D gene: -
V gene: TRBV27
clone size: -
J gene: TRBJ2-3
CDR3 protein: CASRKLLGFTDTQYF
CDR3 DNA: TGTGCCAGCAGAAAATTACTAGGTTTTACAGATACGCAGTATTTT

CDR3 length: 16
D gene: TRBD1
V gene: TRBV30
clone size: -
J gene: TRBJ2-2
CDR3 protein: CAWSPLRGRNTGELFF
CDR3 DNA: TGTGCCTGGAGTCCGCTCAGGGGGCGGAACACCGGGGAGCTGTTTTTT

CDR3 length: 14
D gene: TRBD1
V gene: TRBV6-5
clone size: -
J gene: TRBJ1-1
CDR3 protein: CASTGQGGNTEAFF
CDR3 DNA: TGTGCCAGCACAGGACAGGGGGGGAACACTGAAGCTTTCTTT

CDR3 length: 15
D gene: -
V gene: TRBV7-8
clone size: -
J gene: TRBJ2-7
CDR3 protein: CASSFLGSGDYEQYF
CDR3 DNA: TGTGCCAGCAGCTTTCTTGGTTCAGGGGACTACGAGCAGTACTTC

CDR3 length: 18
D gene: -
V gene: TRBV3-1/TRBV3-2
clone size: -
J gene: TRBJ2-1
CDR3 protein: CASSQDPAQLGSYNEQFF
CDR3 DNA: TGTGCCAGCAGCCAAGATCCCGCACAACTTGGCTCCTACAATGAGCAGTTCTTC

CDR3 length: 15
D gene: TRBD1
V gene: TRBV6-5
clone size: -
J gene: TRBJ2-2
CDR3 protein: CASSYTGTGTGELFF
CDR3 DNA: TGTGCCAGCAGTTATACCGGGACAGGCACCGGGGAGCTGTTTTTT

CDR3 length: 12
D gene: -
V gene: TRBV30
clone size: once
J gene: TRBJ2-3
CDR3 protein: CAWSVGTGTQYF
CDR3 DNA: TGTGCCTGGAGTGTGGGAACCGGTACGCAGTATTTT

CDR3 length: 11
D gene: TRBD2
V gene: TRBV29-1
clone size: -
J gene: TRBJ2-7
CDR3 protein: CSVGTNGEQYF
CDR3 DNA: TGCAGCGTCGGGACTAATGGCGAGCAGTACTTC

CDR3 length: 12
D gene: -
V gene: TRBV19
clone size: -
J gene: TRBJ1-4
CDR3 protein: CASSTGNEKLFF
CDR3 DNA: TGTGCCAGTAGTACAGGGAACGAAAAACTGTTTTTT

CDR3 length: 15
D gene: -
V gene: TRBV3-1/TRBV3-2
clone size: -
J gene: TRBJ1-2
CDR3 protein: CASSQDRPPGNGYTF
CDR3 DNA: TGTGCCAGCAGCCAAGATCGGCCTCCGGGAAATGGCTACACCTTC

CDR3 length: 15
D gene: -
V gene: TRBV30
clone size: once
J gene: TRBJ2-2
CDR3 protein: CAWRHPGVNTGELFF
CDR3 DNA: TGTGCCTGGAGACATCCGGGGGTGAACACCGGGGAGCTGTTTTTT

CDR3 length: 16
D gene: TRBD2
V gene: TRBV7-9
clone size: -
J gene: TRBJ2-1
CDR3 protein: CASSRGAGGPHNEQFF
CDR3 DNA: TGTGCCAGCAGCCGGGGAGCGGGAGGGCCCCACAATGAGCAGTTCTTC

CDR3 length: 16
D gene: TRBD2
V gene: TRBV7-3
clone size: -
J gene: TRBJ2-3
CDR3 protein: CASSLGTSLITDTQYF
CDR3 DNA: TGTGCCAGCAGCTTAGGGACTAGTTTGATCACAGATACGCAGTATTTT

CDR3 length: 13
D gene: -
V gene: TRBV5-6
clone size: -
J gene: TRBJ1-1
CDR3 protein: CASSATPNTEAFF
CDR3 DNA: TGTGCCAGCAGCGCGACACCGAACACTGAAGCTTTCTTT

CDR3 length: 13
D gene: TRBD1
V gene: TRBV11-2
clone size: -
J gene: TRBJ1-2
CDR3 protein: CASSLGTGHGYTF
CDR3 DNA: TGTGCCAGCAGCCTGGGGACAGGGCACGGCTACACCTTC

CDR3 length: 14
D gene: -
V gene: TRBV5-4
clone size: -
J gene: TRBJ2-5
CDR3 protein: CASSSRGGPETQYF
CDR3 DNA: TGTGCCAGCAGCTCCAGGGGGGGACCGGAGACCCAGTACTTC

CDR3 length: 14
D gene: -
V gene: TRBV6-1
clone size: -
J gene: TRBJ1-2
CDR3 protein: CASSREGASNGYTF
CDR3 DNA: TGTGCCAGCAGTCGGGAAGGGGCTTCGAATGGCTACACCTTC

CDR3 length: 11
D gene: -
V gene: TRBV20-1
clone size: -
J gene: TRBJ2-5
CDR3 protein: CSARGLSTQYF
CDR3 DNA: TGCAGTGCTAGGGGCTTGTCGACCCAGTACTTC

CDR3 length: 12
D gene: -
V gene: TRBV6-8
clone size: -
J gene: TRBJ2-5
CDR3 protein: CASSFFAETQYF
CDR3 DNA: TGTGCCAGCAGTTTTTTTGCAGAGACCCAGTACTTC

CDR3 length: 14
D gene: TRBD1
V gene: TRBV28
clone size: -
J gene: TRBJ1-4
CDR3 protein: CASRIQGGDEKLFF
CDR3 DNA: TGTGCCAGCAGGATTCAGGGGGGGGACGAAAAACTGTTTTTT

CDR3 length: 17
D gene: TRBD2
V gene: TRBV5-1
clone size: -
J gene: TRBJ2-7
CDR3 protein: CASSLGGLAWRGYEQYF
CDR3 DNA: TGCGCCAGCAGCTTGGGGGGACTAGCGTGGAGAGGGTACGAGCAGTACTTC

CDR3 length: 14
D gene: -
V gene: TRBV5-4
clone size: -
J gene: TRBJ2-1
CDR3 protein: CASSLVATYNEQFF
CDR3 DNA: TGTGCCAGCAGCTTGGTGGCTACCTACAATGAGCAGTTCTTC

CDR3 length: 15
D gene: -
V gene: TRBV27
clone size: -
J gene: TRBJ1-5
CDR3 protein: CASSLSWTADQPQHF
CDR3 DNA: TGTGCCAGCAGTTTATCTTGGACAGCAGACCAGCCCCAGCATTTT

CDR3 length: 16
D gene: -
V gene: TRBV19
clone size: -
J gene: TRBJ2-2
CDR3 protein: CASSIMGRGDTGELFF
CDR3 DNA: TGTGCCAGTAGTATAATGGGGAGAGGGGACACCGGGGAGCTGTTTTTT

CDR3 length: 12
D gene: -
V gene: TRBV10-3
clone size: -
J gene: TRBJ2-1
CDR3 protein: CAISESGLEQFF
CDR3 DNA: TGTGCCATCAGTGAATCCGGACTAGAGCAGTTCTTC

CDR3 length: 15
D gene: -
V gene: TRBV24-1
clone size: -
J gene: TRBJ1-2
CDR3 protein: CATSDPGGGLGGYTF
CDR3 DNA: TGTGCCACCAGTGACCCAGGTGGGGGGCTCGGTGGCTACACCTTC